This passage covers 2 T cell receptor beta chains from one sample sequenced in a study of T cell repertoires in cytomegalovirus infection. Via MiXCR, TCRdb re-called the reads, giving one row per CDR3 protein. The repertoire has about 740,000 distinct CDR3 sequences, 35% of them found once; the top ten carry around 2.8%. What was sequenced was PBMCs. These receptors all come from a human donor in good health (CMV status not recorded). Some clones in this sample may be carry-over from other donors' samples.

This chain joins TRBV5-1 and TRBJ2-2; D is possibly TRBD2 (8 bases). The CDR3 is 16 residues long. Between the trimmed V and J ends, which lost 10 bases and 2 bases, there was a span of 21 bases. The germline V gene has CDR1 SGHRS and CDR2 YFSETQ. CDR3 coding DNA: TGCGCCTCACTTGGGACAGCGGGGGACAACACCGGGGAGCTGTTTTTT. Residues: CASLGTAGDNTGELFF.

The rearrangement uses TRBV19 and TRBJ2-1, with D possibly TRBD1 on 6 matching bases. Trimming left V 3 bases short and J 0 bases short, with 18 bases between. Per the germline V gene, CDR1 is LNHDA and CDR2 is SQIVND (reference sequence). The CDR3 extends over 18 amino acids. The CDR3 region is CASSIPHRELSSYNEQFF. CDR3 bases: TGTGCCAGTAGTATCCCACACAGGGAGCTGAGCTCCTACAATGAGCAGTTCTTC. Filled out from reference TRBV19 and TRBJ2-1, the complete variable domain reads DGGITQSPKYLFRKEGQNVTLSCEQNLNHDAMYWYRQDPGQGLRLIYYSQIVNDFQKGDIAEGYSVSREKKESFPLTVTSAQKNPTAFYLCASSIPHRELSSYNEQFFGPGTRLTVL.